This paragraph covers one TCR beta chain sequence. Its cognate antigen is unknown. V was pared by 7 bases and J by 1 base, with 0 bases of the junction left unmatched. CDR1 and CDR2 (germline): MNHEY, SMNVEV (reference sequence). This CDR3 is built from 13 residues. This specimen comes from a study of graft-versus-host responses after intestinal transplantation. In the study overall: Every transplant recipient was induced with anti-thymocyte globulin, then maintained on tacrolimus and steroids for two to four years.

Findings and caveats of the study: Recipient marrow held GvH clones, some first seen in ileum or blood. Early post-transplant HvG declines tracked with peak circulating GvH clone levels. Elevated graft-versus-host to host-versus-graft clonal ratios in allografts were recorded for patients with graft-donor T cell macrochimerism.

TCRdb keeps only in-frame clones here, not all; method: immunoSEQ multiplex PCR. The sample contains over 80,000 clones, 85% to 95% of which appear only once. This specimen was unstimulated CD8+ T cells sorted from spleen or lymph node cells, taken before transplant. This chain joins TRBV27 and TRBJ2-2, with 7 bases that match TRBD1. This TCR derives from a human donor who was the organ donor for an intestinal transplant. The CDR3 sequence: CASNRGNTGELFF. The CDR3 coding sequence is TGTGCCAGCAACAGGGGGAACACCGGGGAGCTGTTTTTT.